This TCR beta chain comes out of a study of blood T cells in healthy people across ages. Every donor gave 8 to 10 milliliters of peripheral blood. For the second PCR, which ran for roughly 7 to 11 cycles, a sample-barcoded 5' primer and a J-beta primer mix were used. TCRdb redid the calling of the 5' RACE reads with MiXCR, one entry per CDR3 protein. The sample has some 560,000 distinct CDR3 sequences, 27% seen once. Study-wide points: As age increased, TCR beta diversity per million T cells fell in a roughly linear fashion.

The V segment lost 3 bases and the J segment 6 bases; nucleotides outside the gene matches: 2. The CDR3 has 13 residues. CDR1 is SGHVS, CDR2 FQNEAQ, per germline. The sample holds many counts of this clonotype. The target antigen is unknown. This sample also belongs to another study, concerning T cells of mothers and their children. That investigation notes: Study donors consisted of a few healthy Caucasian mothers and their six children. Similar effects of thymic selection on TCR recombination output were recorded in related and unrelated pairs.

The V call is TRBV7-8, the J call TRBJ1-2, with TRBD1 identical over 9 bases. This TCR came from a boy aged 2 to 9 in good health. The sequencing sample was made of blood. CDR3 loop: CASSLGQGDGYTF. The CDR3 DNA reads as TGTGCCAGCAGCTTGGGACAGGGAGATGGCTACACCTTC.